A single sample gave rise to the 18 T cell receptor beta chains below, sequenced in a study of control samples from healthy donors and cancer patients (dated by TCRdb to the early 2020s). Library generation was performed with the immunoSEQ multiplex PCR assay. TCRdb re-hosts the immuneACCESS table, in-frame sequences only. Its copies lack some clones; in the studies checked, an unresolved V gene accounts for under half of them, and the cause for the rest is not known. The sample has 150,000 to 200,000 clones on record, 88% of them singletons. Approximately 1.8% of the sample lies in the top ten. The sample consisted of blood. The source is a man between 18 and 29 years old in good health.

This clone was detected a few times. In nucleotides, the CDR3 is TGTGCCAGCAGGCCAACAGGGGTTGCCGAGCAGTACTTC. Its translation: CASRPTGVAEQYF. The chain is built from TRBV25-1 and TRBJ2-7, with 7 bases lining up with TRBD1. CDR1 is MGHDK and CDR2 is SYGVNS in the germline V gene. V gave up 6 bases and J gave up 6 bases; unmatched junction bases: 8. This CDR3 region has 13 residues.

The V call is TRBV4-2, the J call TRBJ2-5, with TRBD1 matching 8 bases. This CDR3 is built from 16 residues. Trimming at V came to 4 bases and at J to 2 bases, leaving 9 bases not matched to a gene. The germline V gene has CDR1 LGHNA and CDR2 YNFKEQ. The CDR3, as DNA: TGTGCCAGCAGCCCCCGGTCAGGGGGCCAACAAGAGACCCAGTACTTC. Protein sequence: CASSPRSGGQQETQYF.

Only one count was recorded for this clone. V is TRBV10-3 and J is TRBJ2-7; D is uncertain. This CDR3 region has 14 residues. The V and J ends lost 2 bases and 3 bases respectively, with 11 bases between them. Germline V lookup: CDR1 ENHRY, CDR2 SYGVKD. The DNA of the CDR3 is TGTGCCATCAGTGAGAAGAGGTTAGACTACGAGCAGTACTTC. Protein sequence: CAISEKRLDYEQYF.

The chain is built from TRBV30 and TRBJ1-2, with TRBD1 matching over 9 bases. CDR1 and CDR2 from the germline V gene are GTSNPN and SVGIG (reference sequence). V lost 5 bases, J lost 4 bases, and 8 bases stayed unmatched. The CDR3 runs to 14 residues. Here the CDR3 DNA reads TGTGCCTGGTTCAGTCCGGGACAGGGCTATGGCTACACCTTC. Protein sequence: CAWFSPGQGYGYTF.

Only a few counts were recorded for this clone. The genes are TRBV5-1 and TRBJ1-1; D gene unclear. The CDR3 contains 11 residues. V lost 0 bases and J lost 6, with 3 bases in between. The germline V gene encodes CDR1 SGHRS and CDR2 YFSETQ. This chain's CDR3 is CASSLAAEAFF. As DNA, the CDR3 is TGCGCCAGCAGCTTGGCCGCTGAAGCTTTCTTT.

The V and J genes are TRBV2 and TRBJ1-5; D is perhaps TRBD1 (6 bases). Germline V CDR1 and CDR2: SNHLY, FYNNEI. V lost 4 bases and J lost 6, with 13 bases in between. The CDR3 totals 14 residues. CDR3 DNA: TGTGCCAGCAGTGTAGGGGGGCAAGGTCAGCCCCAGCATTTT. This sequence encodes CASSVGGQGQPQHF.

The chain recombines TRBV5-1 with TRBJ2-4; D might be TRBD1 (8 bases). The CDR3 is 14 amino acids. The germline V and J ends were trimmed by 4 bases and 7 bases, with 15 bases remaining between them. Germline values: CDR1 SGHRS, CDR2 YFSETQ. The CDR3, as DNA: TGCGCCAGCAGCCTGGACAGGGAGGGTAACATTCAGTACTTC. Encoded protein: CASSLDREGNIQYF. Complete variable domain (other parts from reference TRBV5-1 and TRBJ2-4): KAGVTQTPRYLIKTRGQQVTLSCSPISGHRSVSWYQQTPGQGLQFLFEYFSETQRNKGNFPGRFSGRQFSNSRSEMNVSTLELGDSALYLCASSLDREGNIQYFGAGTRLSVL.

V and J are TRBV5-1 and TRBJ2-3; TRBD2 agrees at 11 bases. The CDR3 runs 15 residues. The germline CDR1 and CDR2 sequences are SGHRS and YFSETQ. V dropped 2 bases and J dropped 4; count of bases not matched to a gene: 3. The CDR3 sequence is CASSFVAGGPDTQYF. The CDR3 coding sequence is TGCGCCAGCAGCTTCGTAGCGGGGGGGCCAGATACGCAGTATTTT. The full variable domain, in which reference TRBV5-1 and TRBJ2-3 provide the parts outside the CDR3, is KAGVTQTPRYLIKTRGQQVTLSCSPISGHRSVSWYQQTPGQGLQFLFEYFSETQRNKGNFPGRFSGRQFSNSRSEMNVSTLELGDSALYLCASSFVAGGPDTQYFGPGTRLTVL.

This chain uses TRBV9 with TRBJ2-7; 7 bases are a match to TRBD1. V was pared by 0 bases and J by 0 bases, with 3 bases of the junction left unmatched. This CDR3 contains 15 residues. Germline values: CDR1 SGDLS, CDR2 YYNGEE. The CDR3 spells CASSVEGASSYEQYF. CDR3 sequence (DNA): TGTGCCAGCAGCGTAGAGGGGGCCAGCTCCTACGAGCAGTACTTC.

The chain combines TRBV2 with TRBJ2-5; a weak D match, TRBD2 (6 bases). Trimming removed 4 bases from V and 0 bases from J, with 9 bases in between. CDR3 length: 14 residues. CDR1 is SNHLY, CDR2 FYNNEI, per germline. CDR3 in DNA: TGTGCCAGCAGTGGGGCGGGGAACCAAGAGACCCAGTACTTC. Encoded protein: CASSGAGNQETQYF.

This clone came up once. The chain links TRBV5-6 to TRBJ2-7, with 9 bases fitting TRBD1. V dropped 2 bases and J dropped 3; count of bases not matched to a gene: 9. Germline CDR1 SGHDT, CDR2 YYEEEE. This CDR3 has 16 amino acids. The CDR3 protein is CASSFKSGTGSYEQYF. The DNA for the CDR3 is TGTGCCAGCAGCTTTAAATCCGGGACAGGGAGCTACGAGCAGTACTTC.

The chain joins TRBV20-1 to TRBJ2-1; TRBD2 matches 7 bases. V shed 3 bases, J shed 2 bases, and the junction held 4 bases outside the gene matches. The CDR3 length is 14 residues. The germline gives CDR1 DFQATT, CDR2 SNEGSKA (reference sequence). The CDR3 DNA follows: TGCAGTGCTAGTGGCGGGGGTCCCTACAATGAGCAGTTCTTC. It is translated as CSASGGGPYNEQFF.

The chain uses TRBV18 and TRBJ1-2; D ambiguous. Trimming cost V 2 bases and J 1 base, with 8 bases left between them. Germline V gene sequence: CDR1 KGHSH, CDR2 LQKENI. The CDR3 length is 14 residues. CDR3 region: CASSPAGFNYGYTF. The CDR3 DNA is TGTGCCAGCTCACCAGCCGGTTTTAACTATGGCTACACCTTC.

This clone appeared many times. The chain joins TRBV27 to TRBJ1-2; 7 nucleotides line up with TRBD1. Germline values: CDR1 MNHEY, CDR2 SMNVEV (reference sequence). With 0 bases clipped from V and 7 bases from J, the junction kept 8 bases outside the gene matches. The CDR3 loop spans 15 amino acids. CDR3 sequence: CASSLSYGQGGGYTF. For the CDR3, the DNA is TGTGCCAGCAGTTTATCGTATGGGCAGGGGGGTGGCTACACCTTC.

The chain is built from TRBV10-3 and TRBJ2-3, with D perhaps TRBD2 (6 bases). Germline assignment: CDR1 ENHRY and CDR2 SYGVKD. Trimming pared 6 bases from V and 4 bases from J, leaving 14 bases between. This CDR3 has 14 residues. The CDR3 loop is CAIRPLSGADTQYF. The CDR3 DNA reads TGTGCCATCAGACCTCTCTCGGGAGCAGATACGCAGTATTTT.

The chain links TRBV12-3 or TRBV12-4 to TRBJ1-2; 9 bases align to TRBD1. CDR3 length: 13 amino acids. V lost 7 bases and J lost 7; bases outside the gene matches: 7. The DNA of the CDR3 is TGTGCCAGCATCCCACAGGGGGCGTTTGGCTACACCTTC. This translates into CASIPQGAFGYTF.

J is TRBJ1-1 and V is TRBV7-9; tentatively, D is TRBD1 (5 bases). The germline V gene encodes CDR1 SEHNR and CDR2 FQNEAQ (reference sequence). V lost 5 bases and J 2 bases, leaving 12 bases between the germline ends. The CDR3 totals 14 residues. The CDR3 loop is CASSPAGINTEAFF. The CDR3 nucleotides read TGTGCCAGCAGCCCCGCAGGGATTAACACTGAAGCTTTCTTT.

This rearrangement joins TRBV28 to TRBJ2-3; TRBD2 matches 9 bases. This CDR3 is built from 14 residues. V was clipped by 7 bases and J by 5 bases; unmatched bases: 7. Germline CDR1 and CDR2: MDHEN and SYDVKM. The CDR3 is CASNRGGEIDTQYF. CDR3 bases: TGTGCCAGCAATCGCGGGGGGGAGATAGATACGCAGTATTTT.